The entry below gives a single TCR beta chain sequence along with its context. Its antigen is still unknown. These data belong to a study of beta chain features in type 1 diabetes. Study as a whole: Cell yields, age and gender were similar between patients and healthy donors. Study outcomes and limitations: Any role of HLA type in TCRB rearrangement remained unresolved here. At VDJ recombination sites, type 1 diabetes patients had fewer insertions and more deleted nucleotides.

The authors sorted CD4+ naive, central memory, regulatory and stem cell-like memory cells via CD45RO/CCR7/CD25/CD127/CD95/CD27. Reverse transcribing all isolated RNA meant expressed TCRB transcripts were sequenced. The repertoire was sequenced with immunoSEQ multiplex PCR; TCRdb's copy has only in-frame clones and lacks some. Here the sample spans 300,000 to 450,000 clones, roughly a fifth being singletons. Input material: naive CD4+ T cells from blood. This TCR was recovered from a woman under 30 in good health.

The CDR3, as DNA: TGTGCCAGCAGCCCCAGCAGCCTAGCGGGGAATGAGCAGTTCTTC. Translated, it gives CASSPSSLAGNEQFF. The V and J genes are TRBV11-2 and TRBJ2-1; 9 bases line up with TRBD2. This CDR3 contains 15 residues. V lost 5 bases, J lost 7 bases, and 9 bases stayed unmatched. Germline CDR1 reads SGHAT; CDR2 reads FQNNGV.